Detailed here is one T cell receptor (beta chain). The record originates from a study of blood T cell repertoires in COVID-19. Study context: Acute and convalescent COVID-19 specimens originated in the United States, Italy and Spain. Nucleic acid was either cDNA or gDNA, and it came from T cells, B-cell-depleted T cells, or PBMCs.

Clones were read by immunoSEQ multiplex PCR, and TCRdb kept only the in-frame ones, dropping some. The table lists about 160,000 clones, about 88% of them singletons. V lost 4 bases to trimming and J lost 7 bases; unmatched junction nucleotides: 8. The CDR3 spans 15 residues. Germline assignment: CDR1 LGHNA and CDR2 YNFKEQ. J is TRBJ2-1 and V is TRBV4-2; 9 bases fit TRBD2. The material sequenced was peripheral blood. This receptor was obtained from a man in his sixties with active or convalescent COVID-19. The CDR3 is CASSLVAGDWNEQFF. In DNA, the CDR3 is TGTGCCAGCAGCCTAGTAGCGGGAGATTGGAATGAGCAGTTCTTC.